Listed below are T cell receptor beta chains from one sample, sequenced in a study of T cells in Graves' hyperthyroidism and ophthalmopathy. From the multiplex PCR reads, TCRdb called clonotypes with MiXCR, one entry per CDR3 protein. Of around 340,000 distinct CDR3 sequences listed, approximately 18% were seen once; the top ten hold about 49%. The sample was blood. These receptors were collected from a woman in her forties or fifties with Graves' hyperthyroidism. CDR3s include the opening cysteine and the closing phenylalanine or tryptophan. Each record gives: clone size, J gene, V gene, CDR3 protein. Clone sizes are given selectively: once, few, many, or a class where the clone is expanded.

clone_size: .; j_call: TRBJ1-3; v_call: TRBV18; cdr3_aa: CASSLLGQGEDTIYF
clone_size: .; j_call: TRBJ2-2; v_call: TRBV7-3; cdr3_aa: CASSLDPGATGELFF
clone_size: many; j_call: TRBJ2-1; v_call: TRBV20-1; cdr3_aa: CSARDNGGEQFF
clone_size: few; j_call: TRBJ2-7; v_call: TRBV6-5; cdr3_aa: CASSYSNPSSYEQYF
clone_size: .; j_call: TRBJ1-5; v_call: TRBV10-3; cdr3_aa: CAISESSWVAKSQPQHF
clone_size: .; j_call: TRBJ2-2; v_call: TRBV6-2/TRBV6-3; cdr3_aa: CASRPATGGNAGELFF
clone_size: many; j_call: TRBJ1-2; v_call: TRBV6-1; cdr3_aa: CASSSQSSDRGGYGYTF
clone_size: few; j_call: TRBJ2-2; v_call: TRBV27; cdr3_aa: CASSLFAGITGELFF
clone_size: many; j_call: TRBJ2-3; v_call: TRBV28; cdr3_aa: CASSTFLGTESTDTQYF
clone_size: .; j_call: TRBJ2-3; v_call: TRBV5-4; cdr3_aa: CASRQGLAGGISTDTQYF
clone_size: many; j_call: TRBJ2-5; v_call: TRBV11-3; cdr3_aa: CASSLTRQETQYF
clone_size: .; j_call: TRBJ2-4; v_call: TRBV12-3/TRBV12-4; cdr3_aa: CASSFVNIQYF
clone_size: many; j_call: TRBJ2-1; v_call: TRBV18; cdr3_aa: CASSPNSREGNSYNEQFF
clone_size: .; j_call: TRBJ2-7; v_call: TRBV20-1; cdr3_aa: CSARGTGLVGEQYF
clone_size: many; j_call: TRBJ2-3; v_call: TRBV7-3; cdr3_aa: CASSFGTGVADTQYF
clone_size: .; j_call: TRBJ2-7; v_call: TRBV7-6; cdr3_aa: CASSPWDYPEQYF
clone_size: .; j_call: TRBJ2-3; v_call: TRBV7-3; cdr3_aa: CASSNSGGADTQYF